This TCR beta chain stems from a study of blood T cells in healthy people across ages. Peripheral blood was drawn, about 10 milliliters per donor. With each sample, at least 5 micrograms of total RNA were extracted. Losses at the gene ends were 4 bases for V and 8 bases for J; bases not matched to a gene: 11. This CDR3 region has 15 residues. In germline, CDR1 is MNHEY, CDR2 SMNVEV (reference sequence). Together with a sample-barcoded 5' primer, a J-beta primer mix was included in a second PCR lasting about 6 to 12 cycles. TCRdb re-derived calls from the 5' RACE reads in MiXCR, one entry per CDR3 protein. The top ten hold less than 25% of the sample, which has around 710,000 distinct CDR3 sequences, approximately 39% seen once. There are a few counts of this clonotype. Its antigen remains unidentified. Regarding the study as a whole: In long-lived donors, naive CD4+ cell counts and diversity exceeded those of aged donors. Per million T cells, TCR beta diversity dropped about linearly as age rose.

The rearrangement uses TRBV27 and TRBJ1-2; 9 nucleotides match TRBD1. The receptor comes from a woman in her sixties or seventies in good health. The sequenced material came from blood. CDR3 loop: CASSSLGTGMWGYTF. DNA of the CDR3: TGTGCCAGCAGTTCGCTCGGGACAGGGATGTGGGGCTACACCTTC.